This entry lists 16 T cell receptor beta chains sequenced from one sample in a study of brain metastases from non-small cell lung cancer. TCRdb keeps only in-frame clones here, not all; method: immunoSEQ multiplex PCR. The sample holds about 1,300 clones, 85% to 90% seen once. Sequenced sample: tumor-adjacent normal tissue. The origin of the receptors is a donor at least 40 years old with non-small cell lung cancer.

About this clone itself: An end of the junction differs from the germline gene, which may be a read error. The rearrangement links TRBV6-2 or TRBV6-3 to TRBJ2-3; D might be TRBD1 (6 bases). This CDR3 is built from 12 residues. Germline V gives CDR1 MNHEY, CDR2 SVGEGT. CDR3 amino acids: CVSSGGTDMQYF. In nucleotides, the CDR3 is TGTGTCAGCAGTGGGGGCACAGATATGCAGTATTTT.

The rearrangement links TRBV6-4 to TRBJ2-3; D could derive from TRBD1 or TRBD2 (5 bases each). V was cut by 0 bases and J by 4 bases, with 14 bases left in between. This CDR3 has 16 residues. Per the germline V gene, CDR1 is MRHNA and CDR2 is SNTAGT. CDR3 sequence reads: CASSDSGGRGSDTQYF. DNA for the CDR3: TGTGCCAGCAGTGACTCTGGGGGACGTGGGTCAGATACGCAGTATTTT.

The rearrangement uses TRBV6-1 and TRBJ2-7, with D perhaps matching TRBD1 (6 bases). From germline, CDR1 is MNHNS and CDR2 SASEGT. Trimming cost V 1 base and J 3 bases, with 10 bases left between them. The CDR3 length is 14 residues. The CDR3 region has the DNA TGTGCCAGCAGTGAAGTCTCAGGGGTCTACGAGCAGTACGTC. Residues: CASSEVSGVYEQYV.

The V and J genes are TRBV20-1 and TRBJ1-1, with D tentatively TRBD1 (6 bases). Trimming pared 3 bases from V and 8 bases from J, leaving 10 bases between. Germline V CDR1 and CDR2: DFQATT, SNEGSKA (reference sequence). The CDR3 totals 11 residues. Written as DNA, the CDR3 is TGCAGTGCTAGGGGACACGCAGAAGCTTTCTTT. Protein sequence: CSARGHAEAFF.

This rearrangement joins TRBV23-1 to TRBJ2-5; weak D call: TRBD1 (6 bases). TRBV23-1 counts as an open reading frame of uncertain function. This CDR3 has 13 residues. Trimming removed 5 bases at V and 5 bases at J, with 12 bases between. CDR3 bases: TGCGCCAGCAGTAGCCAGGGGTATGAGACCCAGTACTTC. Protein: CASSSQGYETQYF.

The chain uses TRBV18 and TRBJ2-5; no clear D gene. The germline V gene has CDR1 KGHSH and CDR2 LQKENI. The V end lost 3 bases, the J end lost 3 bases, and 8 bases lay between the germline ends. The CDR3 is 13 amino acids. The CDR3 reads CASSPTGEETQYF. DNA for the CDR3: TGTGCCAGCTCACCGACTGGGGAAGAGACCCAGTACTTC. The full variable domain, its missing parts supplied by reference TRBV18 and TRBJ2-5, is NAGVMQNPRHLVRRRGQEARLRCSPMKGHSHVYWYRQLPEEGLKFMVYLQKENIIDESGMPKERFSAEFPKEGPSILRIQQVVRGDSAAYFCASSPTGEETQYFGPGTRLLVL.

The chain links TRBV5-6 to TRBJ1-4, with 8 positions matching TRBD1. The V and J ends lost 3 bases and 5 bases, in that order; junction bases with no gene match: 6. CDR3 length: 15 residues. Per germline, CDR1 SGHDT and CDR2 YYEEEE. DNA of the CDR3: TGTGCCAGCAGCTCCCCGGACAGGGTGAATGAAAAACTGTTTTTT. Translation: CASSSPDRVNEKLFF.

The chain has TRBV7-2 and TRBJ2-1; weak D call: TRBD1 (6 bases). The V and J ends lost 3 bases and 6 bases respectively, with 12 bases between them. The CDR3 runs to 14 residues. The germline CDR1 and CDR2 sequences are SGHTA and FQGNSA. For the CDR3, the DNA is TGTGCCAGCAGCTTCGACTGGACAGCCAATGAGCAGTTCTTC. As protein: CASSFDWTANEQFF.

The CDR3 here is CSASGLEEETQYF. DNA for the CDR3: TGCAGCGCTAGCGGATTAGAGGAAGAGACCCAGTACTTC. The chain links TRBV29-1 to TRBJ2-5, with 7 positions matching TRBD2. There are 13 residues in the CDR3. Trimming removed 7 bases from V and 3 bases from J; junction bases left unmatched: 8. The germline gives CDR1 SQVTM, CDR2 ANQGSEA.

The genes are TRBV28 and TRBJ2-3, with D maybe TRBD1 (5 bases). The V end lost 6 bases, the J end lost 5 bases, and 18 bases lay between the germline ends. Germline CDR1 and CDR2: MDHEN and SYDVKM. This CDR3 is 15 amino acids long. CDR3 coding DNA: TGTGCCAGCAGCCCTCTTGTAGGGGCTGGAGATACGCAGTATTTT. It yields the protein CASSPLVGAGDTQYF.

Note on this clone: Sequence at one end of the junction differs from germline and may be a read error. Other nucleotide sequences in the sample specify the same CDR3. This chain links TRBV4-3 with TRBJ1-2, with 7 positions matching TRBD1. CDR1 and CDR2 from the germline V gene are LGHNA and YSLEER. CDR3 length: 15 amino acids. CDR3: CASSQGRGRRNRYTF. As DNA, the CDR3 is TGCGCCAGCAGCCAAGGAAGGGGGCGTCGTAATCGCTATACCTTC.

This clone was seen only a few times. This rearrangement joins TRBV7-2 to TRBJ1-5, with TRBD1 as a possible D gene (6 bases). The germline gives CDR1 SGHTA, CDR2 FQGNSA. Trimming took off 2 bases at V and 7 bases at J, with 9 bases between the two ends. The CDR3 sequence is 13 residues long. DNA for the CDR3: TGTGCCAGCAGCTTACAGGGGAGACAGCCCCAGCATTTT. Amino acids: CASSLQGRQPQHF.

The V and J genes are TRBV4-1 and TRBJ2-2; TRBD2 matches 10 bases. Losses at the gene ends were 4 bases for V and 5 bases for J; bases not matched to a gene: 4. Germline V gene data show CDR1 as MGHRA and CDR2 as YSYEKL. CDR3 length: 15 residues. DNA for the CDR3: TGCGCCAGCAGCCCCAGCGGGGGGGGAACCGGGGAGCTGTTTTTT. This translates into CASSPSGGGTGELFF.

The V gene is TRBV19, the J gene TRBJ2-3; D is possibly TRBD2 (5 bases). The CDR3 extends over 14 amino acids. V lost 6 bases and J lost 0, with 10 bases in between. From germline, CDR1 is LNHDA and CDR2 SQIVND (reference sequence). CDR3 nucleotides: TGTGCCAGTAGAGTCAGCGGAAGCACAGATACGCAGTATTTT. Translating gives CASRVSGSTDTQYF.

This clone showed up just a few times. V gene TRBV21-1 combines with J gene TRBJ2-7; the listed D gene, TRBD2, was not tested against the DNA. TRBV21-1 is annotated as a pseudogene. This CDR3 is built from 12 residues. DNA of the CDR3: TGTGCCAGCAGCCCACCCTGCGACGAGCAGTACGTC. It codes for CASSPPCDEQYV.

The chain couples TRBV25-1 to TRBJ1-3, with unresolved D. Germline V CDR1 and CDR2: MGHDK, SYGVNS. V shed 4 bases and J shed 0 bases, with 10 bases lying between them. The CDR3 consists of 15 residues. The CDR3 DNA follows: TGTGCCAGCAGTGCGGGGAGCCTCTCTGGAAACACCATATATTTT. Amino acid sequence: CASSAGSLSGNTIYF. Combining the CDR3 with reference TRBV25-1 and TRBJ1-3 gives the whole variable domain EADIYQTPRYLVIGTGKKITLECSQTMGHDKMYWYQQDPGMELHLIHYSYGVNSTEKGDLSSESTVSRIRTEHFPLTLESARPSHTSQYLCASSAGSLSGNTIYFGEGSWLTVV.